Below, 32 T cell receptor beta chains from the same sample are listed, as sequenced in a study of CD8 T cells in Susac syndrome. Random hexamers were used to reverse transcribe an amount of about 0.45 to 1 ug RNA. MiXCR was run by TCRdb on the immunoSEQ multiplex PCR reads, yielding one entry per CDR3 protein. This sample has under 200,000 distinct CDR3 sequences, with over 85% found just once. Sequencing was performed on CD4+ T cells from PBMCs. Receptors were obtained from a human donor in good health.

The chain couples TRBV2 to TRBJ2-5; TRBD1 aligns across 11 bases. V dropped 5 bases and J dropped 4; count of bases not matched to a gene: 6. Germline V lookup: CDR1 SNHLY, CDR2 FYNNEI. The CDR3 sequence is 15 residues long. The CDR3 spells CASSTGTGGGETQYF. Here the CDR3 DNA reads TGTGCCAGCAGTACCGGGACAGGGGGTGGAGAGACCCAGTACTTC.

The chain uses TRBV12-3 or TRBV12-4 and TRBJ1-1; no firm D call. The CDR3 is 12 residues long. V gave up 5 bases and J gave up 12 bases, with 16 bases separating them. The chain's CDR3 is CASSREPDIPFF. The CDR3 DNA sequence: TGTGCCAGCAGTCGGGAACCCGATATTCCTTTCTTT.

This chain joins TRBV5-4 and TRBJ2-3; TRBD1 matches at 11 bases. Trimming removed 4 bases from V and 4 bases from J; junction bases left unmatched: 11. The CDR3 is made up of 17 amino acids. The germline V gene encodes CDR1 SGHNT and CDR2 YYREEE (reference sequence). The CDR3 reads CASSPTPGQGDSDTQYF. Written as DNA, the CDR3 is TGTGCCAGCAGCCCCACGCCGGGACAGGGGGACTCAGATACGCAGTATTTT.

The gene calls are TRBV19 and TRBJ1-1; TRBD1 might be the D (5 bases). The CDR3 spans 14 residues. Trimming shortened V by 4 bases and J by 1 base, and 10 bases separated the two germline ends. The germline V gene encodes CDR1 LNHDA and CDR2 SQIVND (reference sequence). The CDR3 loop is CASSTSTANTEAFF. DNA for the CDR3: TGTGCCAGTAGTACCTCGACAGCGAACACTGAAGCTTTCTTT.

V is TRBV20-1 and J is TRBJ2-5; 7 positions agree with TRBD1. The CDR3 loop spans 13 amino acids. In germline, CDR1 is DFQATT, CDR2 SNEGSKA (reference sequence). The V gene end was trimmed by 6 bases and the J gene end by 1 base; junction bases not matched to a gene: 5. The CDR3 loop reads CSAPYRGQETQYF. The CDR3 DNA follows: TGCAGTGCCCCTTACAGGGGCCAAGAGACCCAGTACTTC.

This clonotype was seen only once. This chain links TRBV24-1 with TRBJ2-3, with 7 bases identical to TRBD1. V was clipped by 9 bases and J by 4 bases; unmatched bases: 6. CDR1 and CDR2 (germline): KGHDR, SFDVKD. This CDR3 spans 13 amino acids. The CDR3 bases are TGTGCCACCTCGACAGGGTCCGCAGATACGCAGTATTTT. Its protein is CATSTGSADTQYF.

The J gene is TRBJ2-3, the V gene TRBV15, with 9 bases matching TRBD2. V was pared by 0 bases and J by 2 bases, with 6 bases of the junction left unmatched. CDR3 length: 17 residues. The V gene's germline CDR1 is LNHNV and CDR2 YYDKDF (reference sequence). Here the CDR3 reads CATSRDLTSGSTDTQYF. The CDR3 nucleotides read TGTGCCACCAGCAGAGATCTCACTAGCGGGTCCACAGATACGCAGTATTTT.

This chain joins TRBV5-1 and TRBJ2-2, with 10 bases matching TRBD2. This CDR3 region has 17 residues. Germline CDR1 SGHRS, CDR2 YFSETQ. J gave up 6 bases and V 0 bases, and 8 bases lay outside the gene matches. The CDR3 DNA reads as TGCGCCAGCAGCTTGGTTGTCGGGACTAGCGCCCCCGGGGAGCTGTTTTTT. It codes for CASSLVVGTSAPGELFF.

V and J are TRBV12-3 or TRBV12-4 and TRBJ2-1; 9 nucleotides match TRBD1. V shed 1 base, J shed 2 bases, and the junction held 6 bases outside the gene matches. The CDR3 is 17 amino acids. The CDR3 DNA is TGTGCCAGCAGTTTAGAACAGGGGGCGATCCCCTACAATGAGCAGTTCTTC. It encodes CASSLEQGAIPYNEQFF.

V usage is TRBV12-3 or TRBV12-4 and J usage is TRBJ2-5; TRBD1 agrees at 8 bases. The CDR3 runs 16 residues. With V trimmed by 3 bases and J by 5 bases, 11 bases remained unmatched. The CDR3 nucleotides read TGTGCCAGCAGTTTCGACAGGGGATTGAGATCGGAGACCCAGTACTTC. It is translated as CASSFDRGLRSETQYF.

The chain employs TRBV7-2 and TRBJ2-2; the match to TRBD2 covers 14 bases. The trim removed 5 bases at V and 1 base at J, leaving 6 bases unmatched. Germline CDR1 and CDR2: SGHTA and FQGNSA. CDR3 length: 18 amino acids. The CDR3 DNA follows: TGTGCCAGCAGCGTGGGACTAGCGGGGGCCCTGAACACCGGGGAGCTGTTTTTT. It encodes CASSVGLAGALNTGELFF.

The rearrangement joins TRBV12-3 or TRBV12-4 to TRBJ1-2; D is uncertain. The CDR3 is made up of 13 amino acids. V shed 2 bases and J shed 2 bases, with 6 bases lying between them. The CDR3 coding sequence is TGTGCCAGCAGTTTAACCAGGAACTATGGCTACACCTTC. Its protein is CASSLTRNYGYTF.

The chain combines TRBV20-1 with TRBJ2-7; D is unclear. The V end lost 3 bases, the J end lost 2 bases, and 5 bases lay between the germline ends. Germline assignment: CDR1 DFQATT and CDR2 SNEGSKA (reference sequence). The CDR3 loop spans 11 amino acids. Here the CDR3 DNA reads TGCAGTGCTAGTACGACCTACGAGCAGTACGTC. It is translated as CSASTTYEQYV.

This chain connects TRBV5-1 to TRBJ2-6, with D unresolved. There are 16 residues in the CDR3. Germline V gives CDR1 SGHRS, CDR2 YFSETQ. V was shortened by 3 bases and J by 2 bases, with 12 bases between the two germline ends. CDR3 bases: TGCGCCAGCAGCTCCGAGGACGGAGCTGGGGCCAACGTCCTGACTTTC. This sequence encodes CASSSEDGAGANVLTF.

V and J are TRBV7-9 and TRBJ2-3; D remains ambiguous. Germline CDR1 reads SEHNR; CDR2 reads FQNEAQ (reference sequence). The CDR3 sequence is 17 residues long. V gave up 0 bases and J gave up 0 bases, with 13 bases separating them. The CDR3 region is CASSLAAGPLSTDTQYF. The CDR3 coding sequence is TGTGCCAGCAGCTTAGCGGCCGGACCGCTGAGCACAGATACGCAGTATTTT.

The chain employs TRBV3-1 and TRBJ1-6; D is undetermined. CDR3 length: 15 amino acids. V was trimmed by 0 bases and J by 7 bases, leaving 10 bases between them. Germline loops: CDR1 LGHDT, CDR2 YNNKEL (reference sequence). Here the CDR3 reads CASSQEALTNSPLHF. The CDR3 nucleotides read TGTGCCAGCAGCCAAGAAGCACTGACAAATTCACCCCTCCACTTT.

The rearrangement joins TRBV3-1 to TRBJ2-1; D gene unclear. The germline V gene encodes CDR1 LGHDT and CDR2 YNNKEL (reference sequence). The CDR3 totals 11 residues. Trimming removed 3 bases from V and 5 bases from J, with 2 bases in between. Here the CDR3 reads CASSHDNEQFF. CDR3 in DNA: TGTGCCAGCAGCCATGACAATGAGCAGTTCTTC.

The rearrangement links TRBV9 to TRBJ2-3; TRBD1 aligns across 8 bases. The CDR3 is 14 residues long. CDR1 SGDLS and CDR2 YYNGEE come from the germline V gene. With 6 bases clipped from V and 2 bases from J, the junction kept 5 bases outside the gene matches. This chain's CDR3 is CASNGQGTTDTQYF. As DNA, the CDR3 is TGTGCCAGCAACGGACAGGGAACCACAGATACGCAGTATTTT.

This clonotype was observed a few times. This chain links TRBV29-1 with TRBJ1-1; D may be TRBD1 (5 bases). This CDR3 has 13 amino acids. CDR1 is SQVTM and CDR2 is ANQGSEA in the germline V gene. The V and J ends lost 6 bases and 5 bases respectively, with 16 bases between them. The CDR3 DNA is TGCAGCGTGGGGGACCCCGGGACGACTGAAGCTTTCTTT. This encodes CSVGDPGTTEAFF.

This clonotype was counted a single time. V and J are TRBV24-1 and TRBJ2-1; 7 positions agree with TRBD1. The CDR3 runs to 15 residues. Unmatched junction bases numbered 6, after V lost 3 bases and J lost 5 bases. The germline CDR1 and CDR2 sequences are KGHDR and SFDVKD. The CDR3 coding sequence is TGTGCCACCAGTGATGGGGACAGACCTGACAATGAGCAGTTCTTC. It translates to CATSDGDRPDNEQFF.

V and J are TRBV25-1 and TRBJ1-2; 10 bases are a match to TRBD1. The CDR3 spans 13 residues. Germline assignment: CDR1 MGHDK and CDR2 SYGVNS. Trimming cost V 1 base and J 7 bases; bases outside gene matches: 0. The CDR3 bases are TGTGCCAGCAGTGAATGGGACAGGGGTGGCTACACCTTC. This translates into CASSEWDRGGYTF.

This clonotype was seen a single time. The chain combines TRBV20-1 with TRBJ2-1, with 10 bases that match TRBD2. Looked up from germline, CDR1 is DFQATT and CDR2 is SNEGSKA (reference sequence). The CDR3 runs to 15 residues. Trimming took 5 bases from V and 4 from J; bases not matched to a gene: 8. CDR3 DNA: TGCAGTGCTCCCCGTGCTAGCGGGGGTTACAATGAGCAGTTCTTC. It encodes CSAPRASGGYNEQFF.

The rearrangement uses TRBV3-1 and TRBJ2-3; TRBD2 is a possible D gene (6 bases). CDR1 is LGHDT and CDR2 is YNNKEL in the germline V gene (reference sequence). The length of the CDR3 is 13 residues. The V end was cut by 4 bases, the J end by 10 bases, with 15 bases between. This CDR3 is CASSPRERVPQYF. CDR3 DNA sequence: TGTGCCAGCAGCCCCCGGGAGAGGGTTCCGCAGTATTTT.

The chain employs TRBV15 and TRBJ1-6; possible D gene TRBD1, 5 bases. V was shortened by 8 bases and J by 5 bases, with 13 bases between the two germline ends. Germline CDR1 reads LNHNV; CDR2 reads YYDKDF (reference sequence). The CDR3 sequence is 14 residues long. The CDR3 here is CATGQGRDNSPLHF. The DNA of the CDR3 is TGTGCCACCGGTCAGGGCAGGGATAATTCACCCCTCCACTTT.

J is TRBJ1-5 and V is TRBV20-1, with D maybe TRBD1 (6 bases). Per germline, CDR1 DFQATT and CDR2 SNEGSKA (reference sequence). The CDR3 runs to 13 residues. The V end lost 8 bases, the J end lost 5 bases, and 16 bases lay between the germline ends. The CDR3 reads CSPAPRGDQPQHF. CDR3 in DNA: TGCAGTCCCGCACCAAGGGGGGATCAGCCCCAGCATTTT.

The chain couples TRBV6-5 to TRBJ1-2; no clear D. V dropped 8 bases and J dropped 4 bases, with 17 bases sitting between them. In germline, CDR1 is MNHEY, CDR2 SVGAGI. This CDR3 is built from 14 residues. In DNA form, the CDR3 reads TGTGCCAGCCTCGATGGGTCGGGCCCCTATGGCTACACCTTC. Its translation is CASLDGSGPYGYTF.

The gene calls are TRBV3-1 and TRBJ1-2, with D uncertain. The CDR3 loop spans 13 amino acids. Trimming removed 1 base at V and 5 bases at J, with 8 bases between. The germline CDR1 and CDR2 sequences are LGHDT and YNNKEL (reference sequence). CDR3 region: CASSQGRPYGYTF. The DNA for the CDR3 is TGTGCCAGCAGCCAAGGCAGGCCGTATGGCTACACCTTC.

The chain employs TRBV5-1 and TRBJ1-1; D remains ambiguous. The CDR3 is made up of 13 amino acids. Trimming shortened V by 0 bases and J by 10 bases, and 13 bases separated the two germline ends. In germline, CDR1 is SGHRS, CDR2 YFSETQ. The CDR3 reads CASSLVGRSGAFF. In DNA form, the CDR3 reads TGCGCCAGCAGCTTGGTGGGTAGGTCCGGAGCTTTCTTT.

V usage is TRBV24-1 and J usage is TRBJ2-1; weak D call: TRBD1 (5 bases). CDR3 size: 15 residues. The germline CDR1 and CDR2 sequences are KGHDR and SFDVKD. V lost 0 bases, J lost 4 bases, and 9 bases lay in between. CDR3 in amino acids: CATSDLNRLYNEQFF. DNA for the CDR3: TGTGCCACCAGTGATTTGAACAGGCTTTACAATGAGCAGTTCTTC.

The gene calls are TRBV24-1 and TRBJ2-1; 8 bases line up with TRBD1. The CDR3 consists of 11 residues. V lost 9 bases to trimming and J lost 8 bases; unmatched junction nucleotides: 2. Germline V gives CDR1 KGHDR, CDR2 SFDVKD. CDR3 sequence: CATPGGDEQFF. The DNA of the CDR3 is TGTGCCACCCCAGGGGGCGATGAGCAGTTCTTC.

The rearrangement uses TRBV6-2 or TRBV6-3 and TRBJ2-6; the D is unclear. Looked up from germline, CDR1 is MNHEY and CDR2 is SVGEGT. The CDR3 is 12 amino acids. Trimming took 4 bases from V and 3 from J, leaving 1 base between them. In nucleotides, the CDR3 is TGTGCCAGCAGTTTTGGGGCCAACGTCCTGACTTTC. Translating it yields CASSFGANVLTF.

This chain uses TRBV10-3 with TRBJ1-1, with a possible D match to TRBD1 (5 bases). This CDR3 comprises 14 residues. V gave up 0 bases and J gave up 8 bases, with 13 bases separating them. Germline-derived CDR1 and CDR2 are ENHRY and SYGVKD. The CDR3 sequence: CAISESTGALEAFF. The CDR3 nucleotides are TGTGCCATCAGTGAGTCGACTGGGGCCCTCGAAGCTTTCTTT.